Following are 25 T cell receptor beta chains from one sample sequenced in a study of blood T cell repertoires in COVID-19. Clones were read by immunoSEQ multiplex PCR, and TCRdb kept only the in-frame ones, dropping some. In the table there are around 280,000 clones, roughly 86% of which are singletons. Sequenced sample: peripheral blood. The receptors derive from a woman aged 30 to 39 who had recovered from COVID-19.

V is TRBV21-1 and J is TRBJ2-3; whether TRBD2, the table's D call, matches the DNA was not checked. TRBV21-1 is assigned pseudogene status. The CDR3 runs 18 residues. The CDR3 spells CASSTPAGGLTSADTQYF. The CDR3 nucleotides read TGTGCCAGCAGCACTCCGGCGGGTGGCCTAACCTCGGCAGATACGCAGTATTTT.

This clone is a singleton in its sample. V gene TRBV30 combines with J gene TRBJ2-7; D is perhaps TRBD2 (6 bases). CDR1 and CDR2 from the germline V gene are GTSNPN and SVGIG (reference sequence). This CDR3 has 14 amino acids. V was pared by 1 base and J by 6 bases, with 16 bases between. This chain's CDR3 is CAWSAGFLGGEQYF. As DNA, the CDR3 is TGTGCCTGGAGTGCGGGCTTCCTGGGGGGCGAGCAGTACTTC. Variable domain in full (rest from reference TRBV30 and TRBJ2-7): SQTIHQWPATLVQPVGSPLSLECTVEGTSNPNLYWYRQAAGRGLQLLFYSVGIGQISSEVPQNLSASRPQDRQFILSSKKLLLSDSGFYLCAWSAGFLGGEQYFGPGTRLTVT.

This clone was seen a few times. V is TRBV2 and J is TRBJ2-3; possible D gene TRBD2, 5 bases. The CDR3 runs to 15 residues. Germline assignment: CDR1 SNHLY and CDR2 FYNNEI. The ends were cut back, 6 bases at V and 0 bases at J, with 13 bases in the middle. The CDR3 spells CASRDSRASTDTQYF. The CDR3 region has the DNA TGTGCCAGCAGGGACTCCCGGGCTAGCACAGATACGCAGTATTTT.

This clone was counted only a few times. V is TRBV2 and J is TRBJ2-5, with D unresolved. Germline V gives CDR1 SNHLY, CDR2 FYNNEI. Deletions cut 4 bases from V and 5 bases from J, with 5 bases between. The CDR3 has 11 residues. CDR3: CASSVGETQYF. The CDR3 bases are TGTGCCAGCAGTGTTGGCGAGACCCAGTACTTC.

The chain couples TRBV19 to TRBJ2-2; D is possibly TRBD2 (6 bases). The CDR3 covers 13 residues. Trimming left V 8 bases short and J 1 base short, with 8 bases between. Germline V CDR1 and CDR2: LNHDA, SQIVND (reference sequence). CDR3 sequence (DNA): TGTGCCAGTGGGCGGGGGAACACCGGGGAGCTGTTTTTT. The encoded protein is CASGRGNTGELFF.

This clone appeared a single time. The J gene is TRBJ2-2, the V gene TRBV5-4; the D gene is possibly TRBD1 (6 bases). Looked up from germline, CDR1 is SGHNT and CDR2 is YYREEE (reference sequence). V lost 3 bases, J lost 6 bases, and 9 bases lay in between. This CDR3 contains 13 residues. Here the CDR3 DNA reads TGTGCCAGCAGCTCGGACAGTTCCGGGGAGCTGTTTTTT. This encodes CASSSDSSGELFF.

The chain joins TRBV28 to TRBJ2-1; 11 positions agree with TRBD2. The CDR3 extends over 17 amino acids. Germline-derived CDR1 and CDR2 are MDHEN and SYDVKM. The V and J ends lost 1 base and 3 bases, in that order; junction bases with no gene match: 5. The CDR3 protein is CASSLSGGLADYNEQFF. The CDR3 DNA sequence: TGTGCCAGCAGTTTATCAGGGGGACTAGCGGACTACAATGAGCAGTTCTTC.

This chain connects TRBV27 to TRBJ1-5; TRBD1 is a possible D gene (5 bases). Trimming left V 4 bases short and J 7 bases short, with 14 bases between. There are 14 residues in the CDR3. Germline assignment: CDR1 MNHEY and CDR2 SMNVEV (reference sequence). CDR3 bases: TGTGCCAGCAGTTCGGGACTTCCCATCCAGCCCCAGCATTTT. This codes for CASSSGLPIQPQHF.

The CDR3 DNA follows: TGTGCCAGCAGCCTGACAGGGGGACAGGGACCCGGGGAGCTGTTTTTT. It codes for CASSLTGGQGPGELFF. J is TRBJ2-2 and V is TRBV11-2; 9 nucleotides match TRBD1. Germline-derived CDR1 and CDR2 are SGHAT and FQNNGV. The CDR3 runs to 16 residues. V lost 5 bases, J lost 6 bases, and 10 bases stayed unmatched.

The V call is TRBV6-5, the J call TRBJ1-1, with TRBD1 matching over 9 bases. The germline CDR1 and CDR2 sequences are MNHEY and SVGAGI. The V segment lost 5 bases and the J segment 3 bases; nucleotides outside the gene matches: 4. This CDR3 has 14 amino acids. For the CDR3, the DNA is TGTGCCAGCAGTCAATGGGACAGGGACACTGAAGCTTTCTTT. This gives the protein CASSQWDRDTEAFF.

Only one count was recorded for this clone. The chain employs TRBV6-5 and TRBJ1-3; tentative D call: TRBD1 (5 bases). Germline loops: CDR1 MNHEY, CDR2 SVGAGI. The CDR3 spans 16 residues. V lost 2 bases and J lost 2, with 13 bases in between. Here the CDR3 DNA reads TGTGCCAGCAGTTACCTCGGGGGAGCAGCTGGAAACACCATATATTTT. Its translation: CASSYLGGAAGNTIYF.

This clone was seen just once. CDR3 residues: CASSRGANVLTF. CDR3 bases: TGTGCCAGCAGCCGGGGGGCCAACGTCCTGACTTTC. The V call is TRBV5-6, the J call TRBJ2-6; D unclear. CDR1 SGHDT and CDR2 YYEEEE come from the germline V gene. Trimming cost V 4 bases and J 4 bases, with 3 bases left between them. The CDR3 contains 12 residues. Combining the CDR3 with reference TRBV5-6 and TRBJ2-6 gives the whole variable domain DAGVTQSPTHLIKTRGQQVTLRCSPKSGHDTVSWYQQALGQGPQFIFQYYEEEERQRGNFPDRFSGHQFPNYSSELNVNALLLGDSALYLCASSRGANVLTFGAGSRLTVL.

This clone appeared a few times. The chain joins TRBV5-8 to TRBJ1-2; D remains ambiguous. Trimming cost V 2 bases and J 1 base, with 12 bases left between them. Germline V gene lookup returns CDR1 SGHTS and CDR2 YDEGEE. The CDR3 spans 15 residues. The CDR3 sequence is CASSFQQPYNYGYTF. For the CDR3, the DNA is TGTGCCAGCAGCTTTCAACAGCCATATAACTATGGCTACACCTTC.

V usage is TRBV7-2 and J usage is TRBJ2-3, with 7 nucleotides matching TRBD2. Germline CDR1 SGHTA, CDR2 FQGNSA. The CDR3 totals 13 residues. J was trimmed by 5 bases and V by 3 bases; bases with no gene match: 2. The CDR3 DNA reads TGTGCCAGCAGCTTGCCTAGCGGAGATACGCAGTATTTT. This encodes CASSLPSGDTQYF.

The chain has TRBV5-1 and TRBJ2-1; D is unclear. V shed 0 bases and J shed 0 bases, with 7 bases lying between them. The CDR3 has 15 residues. Germline loops: CDR1 SGHRS, CDR2 YFSETQ. For the CDR3, the DNA is TGCGCCAGCAGCTTGGGTACTACCTCCTACAATGAGCAGTTCTTC. This encodes CASSLGTTSYNEQFF.

The J gene is TRBJ2-7, the V gene TRBV9; 7 nucleotides line up with TRBD2. After removal of 0 bases from V and 6 bases from J, the junction contained 12 bases not matched to a gene. This CDR3 spans 16 amino acids. The germline V gene encodes CDR1 SGDLS and CDR2 YYNGEE. The CDR3 region is CASSVESSGWVGEQYF. The CDR3 DNA is TGTGCCAGCAGCGTAGAGTCTAGCGGCTGGGTGGGCGAGCAGTACTTC.

This clone was counted a single time. The chain carries TRBV11-3 and TRBJ2-1; the match to TRBD2 covers 7 bases. This CDR3 region has 13 residues. The germline gives CDR1 SGHNT, CDR2 YENEEA. Trimming cost V 5 bases and J 9 bases; bases outside gene matches: 7. The CDR3 is CASSATSVTEQFF. The CDR3, as DNA: TGTGCCAGCAGCGCCACTAGCGTCACTGAGCAGTTCTTC.

The rearrangement uses TRBV19 and TRBJ2-7; TRBD2 matches 13 bases. The ends lost 4 bases at V and 6 bases at J; junction bases unmatched: 3. The CDR3 contains 14 residues. CDR1 and CDR2 from the germline V gene are LNHDA and SQIVND (reference sequence). Here the CDR3 reads CASSRTSGSPEQYF. In DNA form, the CDR3 reads TGTGCCAGTAGTAGGACTAGCGGGAGTCCCGAGCAGTACTTC.

V is TRBV6-1 and J is TRBJ1-1; D remains unclear. V gave up 3 bases and J gave up 8 bases, with 7 bases separating them. Germline CDR1 MNHNS, CDR2 SASEGT. The CDR3 consists of 11 residues. The CDR3 is CASSESGEAFF. CDR3 coding DNA: TGTGCCAGCAGTGAGTCGGGGGAAGCTTTCTTT.

This clone has only a few counts. The chain joins TRBV28 to TRBJ1-5; D unresolved. Germline values: CDR1 MDHEN, CDR2 SYDVKM. This CDR3 contains 12 residues. Deletions cut 3 bases from V and 10 bases from J, with 10 bases between. The CDR3 bases are TGTGCCAGCAGTTTTCAAGCCCTTCCCCAGCATTTT. Translated, it gives CASSFQALPQHF.

A single count supports this clone. The J gene is TRBJ2-1, the V gene TRBV11-2; 9 bases are a match to TRBD1. Trimming at V came to 5 bases and at J to 7 bases, leaving 6 bases not matched to a gene. The CDR3 consists of 14 residues. The germline V gene encodes CDR1 SGHAT and CDR2 FQNNGV. This chain's CDR3 is CASSPGDRANEQFF. CDR3 DNA: TGTGCCAGCAGCCCCGGGGACAGGGCTAATGAGCAGTTCTTC.

The chain couples TRBV10-1 to TRBJ2-1, with no clear D. Germline V CDR1 and CDR2: WNHNN, SYGVQD (reference sequence). This CDR3 contains 12 residues. Between the trimmed V and J ends, which lost 5 bases and 6 bases, there was a span of 8 bases. The CDR3 DNA is TGCGCCAGCAGTTTGACTGGCAATGAGCAGTTCTTC. It translates to CASSLTGNEQFF.

This clone was recorded only once. The chain combines TRBV20-1 with TRBJ1-3; D gene ambiguous. This CDR3 is built from 11 residues. Trimming removed 3 bases from V and 4 bases from J, with 4 bases in between. Looked up from germline, CDR1 is DFQATT and CDR2 is SNEGSKA (reference sequence). CDR3 DNA: TGCAGTGCTAGCCAGGGAAACACCATATATTTT. Protein product: CSASQGNTIYF.

The gene calls are TRBV7-2 and TRBJ1-3; D is perhaps TRBD1 (5 bases). Between the trimmed V and J ends, which lost 5 bases and 3 bases, there was a span of 20 bases. CDR1 is SGHTA and CDR2 is FQGNSA in the germline V gene. This CDR3 spans 17 amino acids. Here the CDR3 DNA reads TGTGCCAGCAGCCCTTGGTCTGCGGGGGGAGGTGGAAACACCATATATTTT. Protein: CASSPWSAGGGGNTIYF.

This sequence joins TRBV19 and TRBJ2-7, with a weak D call TRBD1 (5 bases). Trimming stripped 5 bases from V and 3 bases from J, with 11 bases between. Germline V CDR1 and CDR2: LNHDA, SQIVND (reference sequence). The CDR3 contains 13 residues. The chain's CDR3 is CASSLGAIYEQYF. CDR3 bases: TGTGCCAGTAGTCTTGGGGCGATCTACGAGCAGTACTTC.